The source of this TCR beta chain is a study of molecular identifiers for immune sequencing clone quantification. TCRdb recomputed calls from the PCR reads with MiXCR, one row per CDR3 protein. The repertoire holds some 320,000 distinct CDR3 sequences, roughly 24% seen once, with roughly 0.7% in the top ten. Germline lookup yields CDR1 SGHVS and CDR2 FQNEAQ. This CDR3 spans 17 amino acids. Trimming stripped 3 bases from V and 0 bases from J, with 15 bases between. This clonotype was found many times. The sample consisted of naive CD8+ T cells from blood, with Jurkat cell RNA spiked in. Subset defined: FACS-sorted CD8+CD4-CCR7+CD45RA+ naive T cells. The clonotype was recovered from a human donor in good health. Some libraries in this study had Jurkat cell RNA spiked in. V gene TRBV7-8 combines with J gene TRBJ2-4, with D possibly matching TRBD1 (6 bases). CDR3 DNA: TGTGCCAGCAGCTTTATAGGACAGAGCTCAGCCAAAAACATTCAGTACTTC. Protein sequence: CASSFIGQSSAKNIQYF. Drawing the rest from reference TRBV7-8 and TRBJ2-4, the complete variable domain is GAGVSQSPRYKVAKRGQDVALRCDPISGHVSLFWYQQALGQGPEFLTYFQNEAQLDKSGLPSDRFFAERPEGSVSTLKIQRTQQEDSAVYLCASSFIGQSSAKNIQYFGAGTRLSVL.